This is a list of T cell receptor beta chains from one sample in a study of control samples from healthy donors and cancer patients. TCRdb's table, derived via immunoSEQ multiplex PCR, lists solely in-frame clones and lacks some. This sample has some 76,000 clones; 89% occur once, and the top ten carry 8% to 10%. Sequencing was performed on PBMCs. The source of these receptors is a woman in her fifties or sixties with colorectal cancer. Both conserved end residues are part of each CDR3. Each record gives: J gene, V gene, D gene, clone size, CDR3 protein, CDR3 DNA. The D gene is left open where the match is weak. Some rows have no size entry. The others give once, few or many, or a class for an expanded clone.

>TRBJ1-4|TRBV5-1|.|.
CASSTGLNEKLFF
TGCGCCAGCAGTACAGGTTTAAATGAAAAACTGTTTTTT
>TRBJ2-5|TRBV5-1|.|.
CASSERGETQYF
TGCGCCAGCAGCGAAAGAGGAGAGACCCAGTACTTC
>TRBJ1-5|TRBV3-1/TRBV3-2|TRBD1|.
CASSAGTGNNQPQHF
TGTGCCAGCAGCGCCGGGACAGGGAACAATCAGCCCCAGCATTTT
>TRBJ1-2|TRBV3-1/TRBV3-2|.|.
CASSQGSVPLYGYTF
TGTGCCAGCAGCCAAGGCTCAGTTCCTCTCTATGGCTACACCTTC
>TRBJ2-3|TRBV7-3|.|.
CASSLSPTDTQYF
TGTGCCAGCAGCTTATCTCCCACAGATACGCAGTATTTT
>TRBJ2-1|TRBV6-4|.|.
CASSPGGLGGGDEQFF
TGTGCCAGCAGTCCCGGGGGGTTAGGGGGCGGCGATGAGCAGTTCTTC
>TRBJ2-1|TRBV10-1|.|.
CASSGGSRNEQFF
TGCGCCAGCAGTGGGGGGAGTAGGAATGAGCAGTTCTTC
>TRBJ1-6|TRBV12-3/TRBV12-4|.|.
CASSTNNSPLHF
TGTGCCAGCAGTACCAATAATTCACCCCTCCACTTT
>TRBJ2-3|TRBV6-2/TRBV6-3|.|once
CASSFRGYSNTQYF
TGTGCCAGCAGTTTCCGGGGGTACTCAAATACGCAGTATTTT
>TRBJ1-6|TRBV4-3|TRBD1|.
CASSQDAGGVNSPLHF
TGCGCCAGCAGCCAAGATGCAGGGGGGGTGAATTCACCCCTCCACTTT
>TRBJ1-1|TRBV3-1/TRBV3-2|.|.
CASSQQNTEAFF
TGTGCCAGCAGCCAACAGAACACTGAAGCTTTCTTT
>TRBJ2-2|TRBV5-1|.|.
CASSLAVRSNTGELFF
TGCGCCAGCAGCTTGGCTGTGCGGTCAAACACCGGGGAGCTGTTTTTT
>TRBJ1-2|TRBV19|TRBD1|once
CASSSGGANYGYTF
TGTGCCAGTAGTTCAGGGGGTGCTAACTATGGCTACACCTTC
>TRBJ1-2|TRBV5-8|TRBD1|once
CASSQTRTGGIYGYTF
TGTGCCAGCAGCCAAACCCGGACAGGGGGCATCTATGGCTACACCTTC
>TRBJ1-2|TRBV27|TRBD1|.
CASSLRPDRGYGYTF
TGTGCCAGCAGTTTAAGGCCGGACAGGGGGTATGGCTACACCTTC
>TRBJ1-6|TRBV10-2|.|once
CASSELGGDGSPLHF
TGCGCCAGCAGTGAGCTGGGGGGGGACGGTTCACCCCTCCACTTT
>TRBJ1-1|TRBV3-1/TRBV3-2|.|.
CASSLRQASSGEAFF
TGTGCCAGCAGCCTTAGACAGGCGAGTTCGGGTGAAGCTTTCTTT
>TRBJ1-1|TRBV12-3/TRBV12-4|.|few
CASSLRYTEAFF
TGTGCCAGCAGCCTGCGGTACACTGAAGCTTTCTTT
>TRBJ2-3|TRBV7-8|.|.
CASSLAGALTDTQYF
TGTGCCAGCAGCTTAGCGGGGGCCCTCACAGATACGCAGTATTTT
>TRBJ2-3|TRBV7-9|.|.
CASTPGLSTDTQYF
TGTGCCAGCACCCCTGGCCTAAGCACAGATACGCAGTATTTT
>TRBJ2-5|TRBV3-1/TRBV3-2|TRBD2|.
CASSQMAGGGETQYF
TGTGCCAGCAGCCAAATGGCGGGGGGCGGGGAGACCCAGTACTTC
>TRBJ2-2|TRBV27|.|.
CASRGVPGELFF
TGTGCCAGCAGGGGCGTGCCCGGGGAGCTGTTTTTT